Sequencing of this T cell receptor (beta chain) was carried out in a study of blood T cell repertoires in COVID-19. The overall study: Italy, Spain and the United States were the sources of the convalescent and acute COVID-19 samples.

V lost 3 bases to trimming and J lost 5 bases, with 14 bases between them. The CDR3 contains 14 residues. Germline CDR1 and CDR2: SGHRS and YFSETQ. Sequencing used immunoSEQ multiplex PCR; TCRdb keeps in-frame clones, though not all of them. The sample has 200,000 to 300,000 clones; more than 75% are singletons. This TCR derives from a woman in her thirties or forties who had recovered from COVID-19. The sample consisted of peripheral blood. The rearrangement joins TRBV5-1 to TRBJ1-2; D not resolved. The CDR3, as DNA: TGCGCCAGCAGCTCCGCCCCTGCGGAGTATGGCTACACCTTC. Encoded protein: CASSSAPAEYGYTF.